This is a list of T cell receptor beta chains from one sample in a study of T cells in localized non-small cell lung cancer. Profiling relied on immunoSEQ multiplex PCR, and the TCRdb table lists in-frame clones only, not all of them. The sample yields about 35,000 clones, around 92% seen once. Sequencing used peripheral blood, obtained before any cancer treatment. These receptors all stem from a female donor aged 60 or older with stage I lung adenocarcinoma. Both conserved end residues are part of each CDR3. D genes are given only for firm matches. The size entry is marked missing in some rows and otherwise reads once, few, many or a size class.

len	v_gene	j_gene	d_gene	abundance	CDR3aa	CDR3nt
14	TRBV5-4	TRBJ1-2	-	-	CASSWLGGLYGYTF	TGTGCCAGCAGCTGGCTGGGGGGGCTCTATGGCTACACCTTC
10	TRBV19	TRBJ1-2	-	once	CATSYYGYTF	TGTGCCACCTCGTACTATGGCTACACCTTC
16	TRBV30	TRBJ1-5	TRBD1	-	CAWSVEGALSNQPQHF	TGTGCCTGGAGTGTGGAGGGGGCCCTAAGCAATCAGCCCCAGCATTTT
13	TRBV5-1	TRBJ1-1	-	few	CASSLVRDTEAFF	TGCGCCAGCAGCTTGGTGAGGGATACTGAAGCTTTCTTT
11	TRBV29-1	TRBJ1-4	-	once	CSVATNEKLFF	TGCAGCGTTGCAACTAATGAAAAACTGTTTTTT
13	TRBV6-1	TRBJ1-5	-	-	CASSEGLGQPQHF	TGTGCCAGCAGCGAGGGTTTGGGCCAGCCCCAGCATTTT
16	TRBV6-6	TRBJ1-5	-	-	CASSWGGTESNQPQHF	TGTGCCAGCAGTTGGGGGGGGACCGAGAGCAATCAGCCCCAGCATTTT
15	TRBV10-1	TRBJ2-3	TRBD2	-	CASSGDGGAGDTQYF	TGCGCCAGCAGTGGCGACGGGGGGGCCGGAGATACGCAGTATTTT
15	TRBV2	TRBJ2-5	TRBD1	-	CASSPLGQPEETQYF	TGTGCCAGCAGCCCACTGGGACAGCCTGAAGAGACCCAGTACTTC
14	TRBV28	TRBJ2-1	TRBD2	-	CASSRGGAYNEQFF	TGTGCCAGCAGCCGGGGGGGCGCCTACAATGAGCAGTTCTTC
14	TRBV28	TRBJ1-1	-	-	CASSLILENTEAFF	TGTGCCAGCAGTTTAATTCTCGAGAACACTGAAGCTTTCTTT
11	TRBV20-1	TRBJ2-5	-	-	CSARHQETQYF	TGCAGTGCTAGACATCAAGAGACCCAGTACTTC
18	TRBV19	TRBJ2-2	-	-	CASSISLWAGSYPGELFF	TGTGCCAGTAGTATCTCTCTGTGGGCAGGGTCGTATCCCGGGGAGCTGTTTTTT
12	TRBV7-2	TRBJ2-3	-	-	CASSYVTDTQYF	TGTGCCAGCAGCTACGTCACAGATACGCAGTATTTT
13	TRBV18	TRBJ1-5	-	-	CASSPAQGQPQHF	TGTGCCAGCTCACCGGCGCAGGGTCAGCCCCAGCATTTT
16	TRBV5-4	TRBJ2-5	TRBD2	once	CASSLLASGAKETQYF	TGTGCCAGCAGCTTATTGGCTAGCGGGGCGAAAGAGACCCAGTACTTC
15	TRBV5-1	TRBJ2-6	-	-	CASSLVGSGANVLTF	TGCGCCAGCAGCTTGGTCGGCTCTGGGGCCAACGTCCTGACTTTC
10	TRBV6-1	TRBJ2-5	-	-	CAAGRETQYF	TGTGCCGCGGGTAGGGAGACCCAGTACTTC
15	TRBV28	TRBJ2-3	TRBD2	-	CASSLRGGLTDTQYF	TGTGCCAGCAGTTTGCGGGGGGGCCTGACAGATACGCAGTATTTT
14	TRBV5-1	TRBJ2-2	TRBD1	-	CASSRDRETGELFF	TGCGCCAGCAGCCGGGACAGGGAAACCGGGGAGCTGTTTTTT
15	TRBV6-1	TRBJ1-3	-	-	CASSDSEFSGNTIYF	TGTGCCAGCAGTGATAGCGAGTTCTCTGGAAACACCATATATTTT
14	TRBV7-9	TRBJ2-7	-	-	CASSLTQGSYEQYF	TGTGCCAGCAGCTTAACCCAGGGCTCCTACGAGCAGTACTTC
15	TRBV5-6	TRBJ1-1	TRBD1	-	CASSRQGAGEAEAFF	TGTGCCAGCAGCCGACAGGGGGCCGGCGAAGCTGAAGCTTTCTTT